This TCR beta chain came from a study of blood T cell repertoires in COVID-19. As handled by the study authors: Counts of nucleated cells, estimated from reference gene primer amplification, were obtained. Method: immunoSEQ multiplex PCR; TCRdb's copy keeps in-frame clones and lacks some. V, J and clone size reflect that table, while D and trimming were determined from the DNA. The table includes about 230,000 clones, about 90% detected once. This receptor was taken from a woman aged 25 to 39 who had been exposed to COVID-19. Material: PBMCs or T cells enriched from blood (not recorded which).

The CDR3 nucleotides read TGCAGCGTTTTTGGGCTAGCGGGGTACAATGAGCAGTTCTTC. Translating it yields CSVFGLAGYNEQFF. J is TRBJ2-1 and V is TRBV29-1, with 9 nucleotides matching TRBD2. J was trimmed by 4 bases and V by 5 bases; bases with no gene match: 6. Germline CDR1 reads SQVTM; CDR2 reads ANQGSEA. The CDR3 length is 14 residues.